Listed below are T cell receptor beta chains from one sample, sequenced in a study of regulatory T cells in long-lasting Graves disease. Each CDR3 protein is one row after TCRdb ran MiXCR on the multiplex PCR reads. The sample includes roughly 420,000 distinct CDR3 sequences, roughly 15% seen only once; the top ten take 23%. Another study also made use of these data, one on T cells in Graves' hyperthyroidism and ophthalmopathy.

The sample was peripheral blood mononuclear cells (PBMCs), taken at new diagnosis, from a patient treated with antithyroid drugs. Receptor source: a woman under 30 with Graves disease. The CDR3 runs from the conserved cysteine through the conserved F or W. D genes are given only for firm matches. Expanded clones are given a class, and other clones once, few, many or no size at all.

V,D,J,size,CDR3,DNA
TRBV29-1,NA,TRBJ2-7,NA,CSVVSQTYEQYF,TGCAGCGTTGTATCACAGACCTACGAGCAGTACTTC
TRBV15,NA,TRBJ2-5,few,CATAGAWGTQYF,TGTGCCACCGCAGGAGCCTGGGGGACCCAGTACTTC
TRBV12-3/TRBV12-4,NA,TRBJ2-7,many,CASSFGAVREQYF,TGTGCCAGCAGTTTCGGGGCAGTGAGGGAGCAGTACTTC
TRBV20-1,TRBD1,TRBJ2-7,few,CSASGRGPYEQYF,TGCAGTGCATCGGGTAGGGGGCCCTACGAGCAGTACTTC
TRBV28,NA,TRBJ1-3,NA,CASVERVQTGNTIYF,TGTGCCAGCGTTGAAAGGGTGCAAACTGGAAACACCATATATTTT
TRBV12-3/TRBV12-4,TRBD1,TRBJ2-1,many,CASRGTGYHNEQFF,TGTGCCAGCAGGGGGACAGGGTACCACAATGAGCAGTTCTTC
TRBV5-1,NA,TRBJ2-7,NA,CASSTRPDISYEQYF,TGCGCCAGCAGCACCCGGCCAGATATCTCCTACGAGCAGTACTTC
TRBV27,NA,TRBJ1-3,few,CASGRQTPSGNTIYF,TGTGCCAGCGGTCGACAGACCCCCTCTGGAAACACCATATATTTT
TRBV27,NA,TRBJ2-7,many,CASSFPGATSEQYF,TGTGCCAGCAGTTTCCCAGGGGCGACTAGCGAGCAGTACTTC
TRBV30,TRBD1,TRBJ2-1,NA,CAWSTNRGREQFF,TGTGCCTGGAGTACCAACAGGGGGCGTGAGCAGTTCTTC
TRBV29-1,NA,TRBJ2-3,many,CSVAPGGGTDTQYF,TGCAGCGTTGCCCCGGGCGGGGGCACAGATACGCAGTATTTT
TRBV10-3,NA,TRBJ1-1,few,CAISPTGNTEAFF,TGTGCCATCAGCCCGACGGGGAACACTGAAGCTTTCTTT
TRBV30,NA,TRBJ2-1,many,CAWSGGVSSYNEQFF,TGTGCCTGGAGTGGTGGGGTTAGCTCCTACAATGAGCAGTTCTTC
TRBV28,NA,TRBJ2-3,NA,CASSYYFTDTQYF,TGTGCCAGCAGTTACTACTTCACAGATACGCAGTATTTT
TRBV7-6,TRBD2,TRBJ2-1,many,CASSLYVAGLASSYNEQFF,TGTGCCAGCAGCTTATATGTAGCGGGACTTGCTAGCTCCTACAATGAGCAGTTCTTC
TRBV5-1,NA,TRBJ2-7,many,CASSSLGSGYEQYF,TGCGCCAGCAGCTCCCTAGGTAGCGGCTACGAGCAGTACTTC
TRBV5-1,NA,TRBJ2-5,few,CASSSWGAETQYF,TGCGCCAGCAGCAGTTGGGGAGCAGAGACCCAGTACTTC
TRBV13,NA,TRBJ1-5,many,CASSLSYLQPQHF,TGTGCCAGCAGCTTATCGTATTTACAGCCCCAGCATTTT
TRBV6-1,NA,TRBJ2-7,NA,CASRATGYHEQYF,TGTGCCAGCAGGGCAACAGGGTACCACGAGCAGTACTTC
TRBV3-1,NA,TRBJ2-2,many,CASSQQGHTGELFF,TGTGCCAGCAGCCAACAAGGGCACACCGGGGAGCTGTTTTTT
TRBV12-3/TRBV12-4,NA,TRBJ2-1,few,CASSSPLGAVGDEQFF,TGTGCCAGCAGTTCACCCTTGGGGGCCGTCGGTGATGAGCAGTTCTTC
TRBV5-1,TRBD1,TRBJ2-7,many,CASSLDIGQGTYEQYF,TGCGCCAGCAGCTTGGACATAGGACAGGGGACCTACGAGCAGTACTTC
TRBV28,NA,TRBJ2-7,many,CASSLVSYEQYF,TGTGCCAGCAGCTTGGTCTCCTACGAGCAGTACTTC
TRBV30,TRBD1,TRBJ1-2,many,CAWTGQGYGYTF,TGTGCCTGGACTGGACAGGGCTATGGCTACACCTTC
TRBV18,TRBD2,TRBJ2-1,few,CASSPGNSGRRAYNEQFF,TGTGCCAGCTCACCAGGTAATAGCGGGAGACGAGCCTACAATGAGCAGTTCTTC
TRBV27,NA,TRBJ2-5,many,CASSLLGAHQETQYF,TGTGCCAGCAGTTTATTGGGGGCACACCAAGAGACCCAGTACTTC
TRBV7-6,TRBD2,TRBJ2-3,many,CASSLGGRLVDTQYF,TGTGCCAGCAGCTTGGGCGGGAGACTGGTAGATACGCAGTATTTT
TRBV6-2/TRBV6-3,NA,TRBJ2-7,NA,CASSYYGGQNYEQYF,TGTGCCAGCAGTTATTACGGGGGACAAAACTACGAGCAGTACTTC
TRBV2,NA,TRBJ2-1,few,CASTTDRDNEQFF,TGTGCCAGCACCACGGACAGAGACAATGAGCAGTTCTTC
TRBV20-1,TRBD2,TRBJ2-7,NA,CSARDPWGLAGNYEQYF,TGCAGTGCTAGAGATCCGTGGGGACTAGCGGGTAACTACGAGCAGTACTTC
TRBV19,TRBD1,TRBJ2-1,NA,CASSISTGTGGNEQFF,TGTGCCAGTAGTATCTCAACCGGGACAGGGGGAAATGAGCAGTTCTTC
TRBV5-1,TRBD1,TRBJ1-1,NA,CASRTGTGGTEAFF,TGCGCCAGCAGAACCGGGACAGGGGGCACTGAAGCTTTCTTT
TRBV6-1,NA,TRBJ1-2,NA,CASSEAQGDFEGYTF,TGTGCCAGCAGTGAAGCGCAAGGGGACTTCGAAGGCTACACCTTC
TRBV6-1,TRBD2,TRBJ2-7,NA,CASSSLKGAGVAEQYF,TGTGCCAGCAGCTCCCTTAAGGGAGCGGGAGTGGCCGAGCAGTACTTC
TRBV3-1,NA,TRBJ1-2,NA,CASSATWTESYGYTF,TGTGCCAGCAGCGCGACCTGGACAGAATCCTATGGCTACACCTTC
TRBV2,NA,TRBJ1-1,many,CASSVRKGTEAFF,TGTGCCAGCAGTGTCCGGAAGGGCACTGAAGCTTTCTTT
TRBV3-1,NA,TRBJ2-3,many,CASSHSATRSTDTQYF,TGTGCCAGCAGCCATTCGGCGACTCGGAGCACAGATACGCAGTATTTT
TRBV27,NA,TRBJ2-7,many,CASGHGATYEQYF,TGTGCCAGCGGGCACGGGGCTACCTACGAGCAGTACTTC
TRBV18,TRBD1,TRBJ2-7,many,CASSPQRTGLYEQYF,TGTGCCAGCTCACCACAAAGGACAGGCCTCTACGAGCAGTACTTC
TRBV19,TRBD1,TRBJ2-5,few,CASSAPGTGGETQYF,TGTGCCAGTAGTGCCCCCGGGACAGGGGGAGAGACCCAGTACTTC
TRBV6-1,NA,TRBJ2-1,NA,CASSTRPPGNEQFF,TGTGCCAGCAGTACCCGACCCCCCGGCAATGAGCAGTTCTTC
TRBV12-3/TRBV12-4,NA,TRBJ2-7,many,CASSLSSTQYF,TGTGCCAGCAGTTTGTCCTCCACGCAGTACTTC
TRBV12-3/TRBV12-4,NA,TRBJ2-7,many,CASSYRDPPPYEQYF,TGTGCCAGCAGTTACCGGGACCCGCCACCCTACGAGCAGTACTTC
TRBV7-2,NA,TRBJ2-6,NA,CASSLASGAGANVLTF,TGTGCCAGCAGCTTAGCGTCAGGGGCTGGGGCCAACGTCCTGACTTTC